One sample yielded the 24 T cell receptor beta chains listed below, sequenced in a study of cytomegalovirus exposure and HLA in healthy donors. With 60 Vbeta and 13 Jbeta primers, the PCR was carried out. Assay: immunoSEQ multiplex PCR; the TCRdb copy retains only in-frame clones and omits some. Of about 160,000 clones in the sample, 65% to 85% are singletons; the top ten hold 1% to 1.5%. The source material was PBMCs. All receptors derive from a man in his forties or fifties in good health and CMV-seropositive.

The chain has TRBV18 and TRBJ1-4; D remains ambiguous. Deletions cut 6 bases from V and 6 bases from J, with 11 bases between. This CDR3 has 13 residues. Per the germline V gene, CDR1 is KGHSH and CDR2 is LQKENI. The CDR3 DNA reads TGTGCCAGCTCCCGCGGAGGAGATGAAAAACTGTTTTTT. Translated, it gives CASSRGGDEKLFF.

This clone occurred a few times. V gene TRBV28 combines with J gene TRBJ1-2, with D uncertain. Looked up from germline, CDR1 is MDHEN and CDR2 is SYDVKM. Trimming shortened V by 6 bases and J by 5 bases, and 10 bases separated the two germline ends. The CDR3 is made up of 12 amino acids. The CDR3 here is CASRLIGYGYTF. The CDR3 DNA follows: TGTGCCAGCAGACTAATCGGGTATGGCTACACCTTC.

The chain uses TRBV7-2 and TRBJ1-1; possible D gene TRBD1, 6 bases. The CDR3 is 15 amino acids. CDR1 is SGHTA, CDR2 FQGNSA, per germline. V gave up 3 bases and J gave up 4 bases, with 15 bases separating them. The CDR3 reads CASSFSGARGTEAFF. CDR3 DNA: TGTGCCAGCAGCTTTTCCGGGGCCAGGGGCACTGAAGCTTTCTTT. The complete variable domain, with remaining parts taken from reference TRBV7-2 and TRBJ1-1, reads GAGVSQSPSNKVTEKGKDVELRCDPISGHTALYWYRQSLGQGLEFLIYFQGNSAPDKSGLPSDRFSAERTGGSVSTLTIQRTQQEDSAVYLCASSFSGARGTEAFFGQGTRLTVV.

The chain has TRBV15 and TRBJ2-1, with 10 nucleotides matching TRBD2. Germline CDR1 LNHNV, CDR2 YYDKDF (reference sequence). Trimming removed 0 bases from V and 9 bases from J; junction bases left unmatched: 8. This CDR3 comprises 16 residues. Here the CDR3 reads CATSRDRSGGALEQFF. The CDR3 DNA reads TGTGCCACCAGCAGAGATCGCAGCGGGGGGGCTCTTGAGCAGTTCTTC.

The V call is TRBV28, the J call TRBJ2-7, with TRBD1 matching over 11 bases. This CDR3 region has 14 residues. CDR1 and CDR2 (germline): MDHEN, SYDVKM. The ends lost 6 bases at V and 2 bases at J; junction bases unmatched: 3. As DNA, the CDR3 is TGTGCCAGCAGGGGGACAGGGGGTACCTACGAGCAGTACTTC. Protein product: CASRGTGGTYEQYF.

J is TRBJ2-4 and V is TRBV15; possibly TRBD1 for D (5 bases). V was shortened by 0 bases and J by 1 base, with 7 bases between the two germline ends. CDR1 LNHNV and CDR2 YYDKDF come from the germline V gene (reference sequence). The CDR3 has 15 residues. CDR3 amino acids: CATSRDRGAKNIQYF. The CDR3, as DNA: TGTGCCACCAGCAGAGATAGGGGTGCCAAAAACATTCAGTACTTC.

V and J are TRBV11-2 and TRBJ1-1, with 8 positions matching TRBD1. Germline V lookup: CDR1 SGHAT, CDR2 FQNNGV. V shed 1 base, J shed 1 base, and the junction held 8 bases outside the gene matches. CDR3 length: 17 residues. The DNA of the CDR3 is TGTGCCAGCAGCTTAGGGGACAGGCCCAAAGGGAACACTGAAGCTTTCTTT. This codes for CASSLGDRPKGNTEAFF.

The chain employs TRBV5-6 and TRBJ1-3, with D unresolved. The CDR3 covers 13 residues. Trimming stripped 4 bases from V and 5 bases from J, with 10 bases between. Germline values: CDR1 SGHDT, CDR2 YYEEEE. CDR3 sequence: CASSLDFRNTIYF. CDR3 in DNA: TGTGCCAGCAGCCTGGACTTTCGAAACACCATATATTTT.

CDR3 sequence reads: CASSIGQSTDTQYF. Here the CDR3 DNA reads TGCGCCAGCAGCATTGGACAGAGCACAGATACGCAGTATTTT. The chain combines TRBV5-1 with TRBJ2-3; TRBD1 is a possible D gene (6 bases). The CDR3 consists of 14 residues. The ends were cut back, 4 bases at V and 0 bases at J, with 9 bases in the middle. Germline V CDR1 and CDR2: SGHRS, YFSETQ.

The chain couples TRBV19 to TRBJ2-7; tentatively, D is TRBD1 (5 bases). CDR1 is LNHDA and CDR2 is SQIVND in the germline V gene (reference sequence). Between the trimmed V and J ends, which lost 4 bases and 3 bases, there was a span of 13 bases. The CDR3 contains 14 residues. This chain's CDR3 is CASSTGRANYEQYF. DNA for the CDR3: TGTGCCAGTAGTACGGGCAGGGCCAACTACGAGCAGTACTTC.

The J gene is TRBJ1-2, the V gene TRBV7-8, with 7 bases lining up with TRBD1. The germline V gene has CDR1 SGHVS and CDR2 FQNEAQ. The CDR3 runs 14 residues. V gave up 6 bases and J gave up 3 bases; unmatched junction bases: 7. CDR3 protein: CASSLGGRDYGYTF. CDR3 DNA: TGTGCCAGCAGTCTAGGGGGCCGTGACTATGGCTACACCTTC.

The chain has TRBV6-1 and TRBJ1-2, with 8 positions matching TRBD1. The CDR3 length is 13 residues. CDR1 MNHNS and CDR2 SASEGT come from the germline V gene. Germline trimming cut 5 bases from V and 4 bases from J; bases unmatched to any gene: 3. CDR3 protein: CASSPDRGYGYTF. CDR3 DNA sequence: TGTGCCAGCAGTCCAGACAGGGGCTATGGCTACACCTTC.

The chain combines TRBV5-4 with TRBJ2-2; TRBD2 aligns across 7 bases. Germline values: CDR1 SGHNT, CDR2 YYREEE (reference sequence). V was clipped by 4 bases and J by 4 bases; unmatched bases: 7. The CDR3 sequence is 15 residues long. The CDR3 nucleotides read TGTGCCAGCAGCCTAGAACTAGCGCCCACCGGGGAGCTGTTTTTT. As protein: CASSLELAPTGELFF.

The rearrangement uses TRBV5-1 and TRBJ1-1; 9 bases map to TRBD1. The CDR3 covers 15 residues. Germline V gives CDR1 SGHRS, CDR2 YFSETQ. V trimming: 0 bases; J trimming: 1 base; junction bases outside the gene matches: 1. The DNA of the CDR3 is TGCGCCAGCAGCTTGGGGGACAGGGAGAACACTGAAGCTTTCTTT. It encodes CASSLGDRENTEAFF.

V and J are TRBV14 and TRBJ1-2; D gene uncertain. The CDR3 length is 13 residues. With 6 bases removed from V and 6 bases from J, the gap between germline ends came to 14 bases. Looked up from germline, CDR1 is SGHDN and CDR2 is FVKESK. CDR3 in amino acids: CASRPSGSDGYTF. As DNA, the CDR3 is TGTGCCAGCAGACCCAGTGGAAGCGATGGCTACACCTTC.

The chain employs TRBV6-5 and TRBJ2-7, with 7 bases lining up with TRBD2. The CDR3 consists of 11 residues. CDR1 is MNHEY, CDR2 SVGAGI, per germline. Germline trimming cut 5 bases from V and 6 bases from J; bases unmatched to any gene: 1. The DNA for the CDR3 is TGTGCCAGCAGTACGGGAGGCGAGCAGTACTTC. As protein: CASSTGGEQYF.

V usage is TRBV30 and J usage is TRBJ2-5; D remains ambiguous. V lost 7 bases, J lost 2 bases, and 11 bases lay in between. Germline V gives CDR1 GTSNPN, CDR2 SVGIG (reference sequence). The CDR3 contains 12 residues. The CDR3 nucleotides are TGTGCCTTTCATAGAGATCAAGAGACCCAGTACTTC. As protein: CAFHRDQETQYF.

This chain joins TRBV6-5 and TRBJ1-1, with 8 bases identical to TRBD1. The CDR3 is made up of 16 amino acids. The V gene's germline CDR1 is MNHEY and CDR2 SVGAGI. J was trimmed by 3 bases and V by 6 bases; bases with no gene match: 12. CDR3: CASRYMSGGKDTEAFF. The CDR3 DNA is TGTGCCAGCAGGTACATGTCAGGGGGCAAGGACACTGAAGCTTTCTTT.

This chain joins TRBV27 and TRBJ2-2; D is perhaps TRBD2 (5 bases). The length of the CDR3 is 15 residues. The V and J ends lost 3 bases and 6 bases respectively, with 14 bases between them. CDR1 MNHEY and CDR2 SMNVEV come from the germline V gene (reference sequence). CDR3 DNA: TGTGCCAGCAGTTTTATCACTACTAGTGCCGGGGAGCTGTTTTTT. It translates to CASSFITTSAGELFF.

This clone was counted only a few times. The rearrangement uses TRBV10-2 and TRBJ2-5; D not certain. Germline V gives CDR1 WSHSY, CDR2 SAAADI. Trimming removed 2 bases at V and 2 bases at J, with 6 bases between. CDR3 length: 13 residues. CDR3 DNA: TGCGCCAGCAGTGAGAATACACAAGAGACCCAGTACTTC. Translation: CASSENTQETQYF.

Only a few counts were recorded for this clone. CDR3 DNA sequence: TGTGCCACCAAGTGGGCCACTAATGAAAAACTGTTTTTT. Encoded protein: CATKWATNEKLFF. This sequence joins TRBV28 and TRBJ1-4; D uncertain. This CDR3 is built from 13 residues. CDR1 MDHEN and CDR2 SYDVKM come from the germline V gene. Trimming took 10 bases from V and 2 from J, leaving 11 bases between them. Together with reference TRBV28 and TRBJ1-4, the CDR3 gives the full variable domain: DVKVTQSSRYLVKRTGEKVFLECVQDMDHENMFWYRQDPGLGLRLIYFSYDVKMKEKGDIPEGYSVSREKKERFSLILESASTNQTSMYLCATKWATNEKLFFGSGTQLSVL.

The CDR3 here is CASSLSGSSYEQYF. The CDR3 nucleotides read TGTGCCAGCAGTTTAAGCGGGTCATCCTACGAGCAGTACTTC. The V gene is TRBV28, the J gene TRBJ2-7; weak D call: TRBD2 (6 bases). This CDR3 region has 14 residues. V lost 2 bases, J lost 1 base, and 9 bases lay in between. CDR1 and CDR2 from the germline V gene are MDHEN and SYDVKM.

This rearrangement joins TRBV11-3 to TRBJ2-7; the match to TRBD1 covers 7 bases. Trimming took 3 bases from V and 2 from J; bases not matched to a gene: 7. CDR1 is SGHNT, CDR2 YENEEA, per germline. This CDR3 region has 15 residues. The CDR3 protein is CASSFWDSTTYEQYF. The CDR3 coding sequence is TGTGCCAGCAGCTTCTGGGACAGCACAACCTACGAGCAGTACTTC.

V and J are TRBV7-3 and TRBJ2-3; D may be TRBD2 (6 bases). Germline lookup yields CDR1 SGHTA and CDR2 FQGTGA. The CDR3 length is 13 residues. Trimming left V 6 bases short and J 6 bases short, with 13 bases between. The CDR3 spells CASSTAREDTQYF. The CDR3 coding sequence is TGTGCCAGCAGTACCGCCCGGGAGGATACGCAGTATTTT.